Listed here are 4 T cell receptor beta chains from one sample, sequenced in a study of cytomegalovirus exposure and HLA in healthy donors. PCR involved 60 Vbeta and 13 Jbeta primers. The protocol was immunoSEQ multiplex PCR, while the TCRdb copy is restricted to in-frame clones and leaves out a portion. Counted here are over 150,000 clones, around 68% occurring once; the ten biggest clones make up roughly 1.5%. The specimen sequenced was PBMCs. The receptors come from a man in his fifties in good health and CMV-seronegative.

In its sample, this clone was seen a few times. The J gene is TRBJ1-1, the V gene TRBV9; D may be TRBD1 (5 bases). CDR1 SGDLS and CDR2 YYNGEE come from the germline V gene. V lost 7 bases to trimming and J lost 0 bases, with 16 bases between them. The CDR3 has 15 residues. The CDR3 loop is CASATAGSLNTEAFF. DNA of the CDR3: TGTGCCAGCGCGACAGCGGGTTCTTTGAACACTGAAGCTTTCTTT.

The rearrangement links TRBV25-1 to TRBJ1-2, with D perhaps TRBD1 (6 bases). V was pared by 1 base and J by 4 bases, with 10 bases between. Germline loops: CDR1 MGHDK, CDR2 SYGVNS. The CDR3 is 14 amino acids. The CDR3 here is CASSESGRGYGYTF. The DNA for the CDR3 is TGTGCCAGCAGTGAATCGGGCAGGGGCTATGGCTACACCTTC.

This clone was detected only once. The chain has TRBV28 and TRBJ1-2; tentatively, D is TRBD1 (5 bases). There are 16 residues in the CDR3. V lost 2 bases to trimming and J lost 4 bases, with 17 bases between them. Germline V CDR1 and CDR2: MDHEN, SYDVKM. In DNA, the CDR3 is TGTGCCAGCAGTTTAACAGACCCCCTAGGGGCCTATGGCTACACCTTC. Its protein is CASSLTDPLGAYGYTF.

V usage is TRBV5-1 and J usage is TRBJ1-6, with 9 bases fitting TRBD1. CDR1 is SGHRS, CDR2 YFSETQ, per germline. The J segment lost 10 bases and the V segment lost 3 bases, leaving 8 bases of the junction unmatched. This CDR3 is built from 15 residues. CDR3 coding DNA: TGCGCCAGCAGCTCACAGGGACAGGGTAGCTCACCCCTCCACTTT. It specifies CASSSQGQGSSPLHF.